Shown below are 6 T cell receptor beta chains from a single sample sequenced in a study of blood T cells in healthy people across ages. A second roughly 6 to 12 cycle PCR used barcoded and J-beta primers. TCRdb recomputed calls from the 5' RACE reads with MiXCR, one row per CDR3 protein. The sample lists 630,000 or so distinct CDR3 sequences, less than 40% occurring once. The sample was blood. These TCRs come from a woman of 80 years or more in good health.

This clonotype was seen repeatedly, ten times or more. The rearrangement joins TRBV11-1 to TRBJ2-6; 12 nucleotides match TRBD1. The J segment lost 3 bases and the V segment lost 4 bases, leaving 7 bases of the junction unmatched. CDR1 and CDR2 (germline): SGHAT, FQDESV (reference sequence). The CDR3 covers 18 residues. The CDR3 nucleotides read TGTGCCAGCAGCTCCGGGACAGGGGGCGCATTTGGGGCCAACGTCCTGACTTTC. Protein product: CASSSGTGGAFGANVLTF. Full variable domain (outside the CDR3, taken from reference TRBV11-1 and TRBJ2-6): EAEVAQSPRYKITEKSQAVAFWCDPISGHATLYWYRQILGQGPELLVQFQDESVVDDSQLPKDRFSAERLKGVDSTLKIQPAELGDSAMYLCASSSGTGGAFGANVLTFGAGSRLTVL.

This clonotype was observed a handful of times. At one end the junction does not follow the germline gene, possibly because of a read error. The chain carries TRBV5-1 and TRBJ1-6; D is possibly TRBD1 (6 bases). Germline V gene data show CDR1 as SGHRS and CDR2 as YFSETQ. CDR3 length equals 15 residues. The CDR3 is CASSLDGQTNSPPHF. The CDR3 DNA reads TGCGCCAGCAGCTTAGACGGACAGACTAATTCACCCCCCCACTTT.

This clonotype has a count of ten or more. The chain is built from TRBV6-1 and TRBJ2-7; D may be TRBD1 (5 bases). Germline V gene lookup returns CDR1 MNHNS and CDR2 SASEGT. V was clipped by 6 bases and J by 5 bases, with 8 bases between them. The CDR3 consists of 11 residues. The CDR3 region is CASRIGDEQYF. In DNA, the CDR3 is TGTGCCAGCAGAATAGGGGACGAGCAGTACTTC.

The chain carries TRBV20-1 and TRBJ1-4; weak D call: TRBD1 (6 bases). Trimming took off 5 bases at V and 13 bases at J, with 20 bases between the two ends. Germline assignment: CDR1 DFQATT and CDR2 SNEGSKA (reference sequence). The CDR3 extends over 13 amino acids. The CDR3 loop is CSAGRGGQKRLFF. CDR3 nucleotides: TGCAGTGCTGGACGGGGGGGGCAGAAGAGACTGTTTTTT.

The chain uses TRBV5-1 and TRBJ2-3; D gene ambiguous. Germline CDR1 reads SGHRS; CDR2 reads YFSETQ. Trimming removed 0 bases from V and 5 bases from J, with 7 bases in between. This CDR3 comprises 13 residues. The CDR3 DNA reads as TGCGCCAGCAGCTTGGAGCCCATAGATACGCAGTATTTT. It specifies CASSLEPIDTQYF.

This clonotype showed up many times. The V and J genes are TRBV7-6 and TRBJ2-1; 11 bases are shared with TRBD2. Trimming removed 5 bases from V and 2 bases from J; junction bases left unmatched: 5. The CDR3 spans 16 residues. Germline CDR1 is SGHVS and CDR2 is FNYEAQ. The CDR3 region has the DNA TGTGCCAGCAGCCCCCTTAGCGGGGGGGCCTACAATGAGCAGTTCTTC. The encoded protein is CASSPLSGGAYNEQFF.